Sequencing of this T cell receptor (beta chain) was carried out in a study of T cells after yellow fever vaccination. TCRdb re-called the 5' RACE reads through MiXCR, storing one row per CDR3 protein. This table has some 320,000 distinct CDR3 sequences, approximately 4% appearing once. The V gene's germline CDR1 is SGHTA and CDR2 FQGNSA. The CDR3 has 14 residues. J gave up 2 bases and V 5 bases, and 5 bases lay outside the gene matches. This clonotype was counted many times. The sample in question was PBMCs, obtained 15 days after the yellow fever booster vaccination. This chain links TRBV7-2 with TRBJ2-7, with 8 bases fitting TRBD2. This TCR came from a young man who received the YFV17D yellow fever vaccine. CDR3 nucleotides: TGTGCCAGCAGCCGGGGGGGTATCCCCTACGAGCAGTACTTC. It specifies CASSRGGIPYEQYF.